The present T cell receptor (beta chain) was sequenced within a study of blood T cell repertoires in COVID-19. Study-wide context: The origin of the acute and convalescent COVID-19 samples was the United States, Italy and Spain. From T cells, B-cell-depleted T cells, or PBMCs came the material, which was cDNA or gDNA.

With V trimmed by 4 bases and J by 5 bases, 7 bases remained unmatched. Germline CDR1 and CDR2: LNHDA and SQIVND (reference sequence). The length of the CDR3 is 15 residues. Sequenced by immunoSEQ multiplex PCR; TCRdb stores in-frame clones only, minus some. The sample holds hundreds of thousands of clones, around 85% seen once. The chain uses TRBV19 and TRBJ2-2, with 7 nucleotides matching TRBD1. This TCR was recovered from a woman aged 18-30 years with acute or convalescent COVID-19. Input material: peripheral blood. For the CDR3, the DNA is TGTGCCAGTAGTAATTGGAGACAGGGAACCGGGGAGCTGTTTTTT. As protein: CASSNWRQGTGELFF.